This is a list of T cell receptor beta chains from one sample in a study of shared clonotypes between healthy human individuals. The repertoire was sequenced with immunoSEQ multiplex PCR; TCRdb's copy has only in-frame clones and lacks some. The data contain approximately 720,000 clones, 92% of them seen just once; the ten biggest clones take up more than 20%. Input material: naive CD8+ T cells sorted from blood. These receptors were obtained from a man aged 30-40 years in good health. CDR3s leave out the opening cysteine and the closing phenylalanine or tryptophan.

>TRBJ2-2|TRBV9
ASSPRKLAENTGELF
>TRBJ2-7|TRBV27
ASSLPGQGGPQKYEQY
>TRBJ2-7|TRBV10-3
AISESGLAEQY
>TRBJ2-1|TRBV30
AWSVRAAEQF
>TRBJ2-3|TRBV27
ASSLTPDTQY
>TRBJ2-1|TRBV2
ASSGWESSYNEQF
>TRBJ2-1|TRBV28
ASQTSWTSLLNEQF
>TRBJ1-5|TRBV27
ASTKWPGSQPQH
>TRBJ2-3|TRBV29-1
SVEVSGRPDTQY
>TRBJ1-1|TRBV6-6
ASSSEGSTEAF
>TRBJ2-3|TRBV6-5
ASSYSTSDSDTQY
>TRBJ1-2|TRBV27
ASSYNGYRYGYT
>TRBJ1-5|TRBV7-9
ASSDARVGNQPQH
>TRBJ2-7|TRBV7-9
ASSFSLAGYEQY
>TRBJ1-4|TRBV27
ASSLRRNEKLF
>TRBJ2-1|TRBV9
ASSDGVGLAGAYNEQF
>TRBJ2-7|TRBV5-1
ASSTSGQEQY
>TRBJ2-5|TRBV7-6
ASSLWTGPETQY
>TRBJ2-7|TRBV27
ASSGSSYEQY
>TRBJ1-1|TRBV27
ASSSGLFSEAF
>TRBJ2-2|TRBV28
ASTLAGELF
>TRBJ2-3|TRBV29-1
SVAGTKTSGTDTQY
>TRBJ1-1|TRBV7-2
ASSLRGFDTEAF
>TRBJ1-1|TRBV2
ASRSGFAPRVDTEAF
>TRBJ1-1|TRBV5-1
ASSIGQGDTEAF
>TRBJ1-5|TRBV27
ASSLQGGIYQPQH
>TRBJ2-7|TRBV27
ASSGSNSHEQY
>TRBJ2-1|TRBV7-9
ASSLGRESTYNEQF
>TRBJ2-7|TRBV4-1
ASSQDPSGSSYEQY
>TRBJ2-1|TRBV19
ASSMRGRGLAGRNYNEQF
>TRBJ2-7|TRBV2
ASTGYEQY